A selection of T cell receptor beta chains follows, all from one sample in a study of shared clonotypes between healthy human individuals. Method: immunoSEQ multiplex PCR; TCRdb's copy keeps in-frame clones and lacks some. The sample lists 2,100,000 or so clones; approximately 96% were seen once. Sequenced material: naive CD4+ T cells sorted from blood. The receptors here all came from a man between 18 and 35 years old in good health. Each CDR3 is given with its conserved first and last residue. Each record gives: D gene, V gene, J gene, clone size, CDR3 protein, CDR3 DNA. D genes are given only for firm matches. Size tells how often a clone was seen (once, few, many) or the class of an expanded clone, and some rows leave it out.

TRBD2	TRBV6-1	TRBJ2-7	.	CASSAQGTSGSYEQYF	TGTGCCAGCAGTGCCCAAGGGACTAGCGGCTCCTACGAGCAGTACTTC
.	TRBV11-2	TRBJ2-5	.	CASSEKTKQGRGQETQYF	TGTGCCAGCAGCGAAAAAACTAAACAGGGGCGGGGGCAAGAGACCCAGTACTTC
TRBD2	TRBV7-7	TRBJ2-5	.	CASSLGGTRHGETQYF	TGTGCTAGCAGCTTAGGAGGGACTAGACACGGGGAGACCCAGTACTTC
.	TRBV19	TRBJ1-5	.	CASSMVRGSNQPQHF	TGTGCCAGTAGTATGGTTAGGGGTAGCAATCAGCCCCAGCATTTT
.	TRBV9	TRBJ1-4	.	CASSVFRDTNEKLFF	TGTGCCAGCAGCGTATTTAGGGACACTAATGAAAAACTGTTTTTT
.	TRBV28	TRBJ1-6	.	CASTRGRSHSPLHF	TGTGCCAGCACCCGGGGCAGGAGCCATTCACCCCTCCACTTT
.	TRBV2	TRBJ1-6	.	CASASDSPLHF	TGTGCCAGCGCTTCCGATTCACCCCTCCACTTT
.	TRBV5-1	TRBJ2-2	.	CASSLMDYTGELFF	TGCGCCAGCAGCTTGATGGACTACACCGGGGAGCTGTTTTTT
.	TRBV5-1	TRBJ2-3	.	CASSLLKGGTDTQYF	TGCGCCAGCAGCTTGTTGAAGGGTGGCACAGATACGCAGTATTTT
.	TRBV5-4	TRBJ1-1	.	CATPGKGENTEAFF	TGTGCCACCCCGGGTAAGGGGGAGAACACTGAAGCTTTCTTT
TRBD1	TRBV30	TRBJ2-1	.	CAWSVLTGAAFF	TGTGCCTGGAGTGTCCTAACAGGGGCTGCGTTCTTC
TRBD1	TRBV19	TRBJ2-6	.	CASSPYGQGVFSGANVLTF	TGTGCCAGTAGTCCCTACGGACAGGGGGTCTTCTCTGGGGCCAACGTCCTGACTTTC
TRBD1	TRBV7-2	TRBJ2-2	.	CASRKGAEGNTGELFF	TGTGCCAGCCGGAAGGGGGCAGAAGGGAACACCGGGGAGCTGTTTTTT
TRBD1	TRBV30	TRBJ1-1	.	CAWVSPDRGRYTEAFF	TGTGCCTGGGTTTCACCCGACAGGGGGCGATACACTGAAGCTTTCTTT
TRBD1	TRBV10-3	TRBJ2-3	.	CAISGSGTGVTDTQYF	TGTGCCATCAGTGGATCCGGGACAGGAGTGACAGATACGCAGTATTTT
.	TRBV5-8	TRBJ1-2	.	CASSFGRPLRYGYTF	TGTGCCAGCAGTTTCGGGCGCCCGCTGCGGTATGGCTACACCTTC
TRBD1	TRBV5-5	TRBJ1-2	.	CASSEAGTDAYGYTF	TGTGCCAGCAGCGAAGCCGGGACAGACGCCTATGGCTACACCTTC
TRBD1	TRBV5-1	TRBJ1-1	.	CASSKGTAARDTEAFF	TGCGCCAGCAGCAAGGGGACAGCGGCTCGGGACACTGAAGCTTTCTTT
TRBD1	TRBV28	TRBJ2-7	.	CASSLTRQGSEQYF	TGTGCCAGCAGTTTGACTAGACAGGGGAGCGAGCAGTACTTC
TRBD2	TRBV5-1	TRBJ2-1	.	CASSLSPAGNYNEQFF	TGCGCCAGCAGCTTGTCACCAGCGGGGAACTACAATGAGCAGTTCTTC
TRBD1	TRBV19	TRBJ1-5	.	CASSSTRGGQGPGAQPQHF	TGTGCCAGTAGCTCGACTCGAGGGGGACAGGGCCCTGGGGCTCAGCCCCAGCATTTT
TRBD1	TRBV6-6	TRBJ1-1	.	CASSYSTGTTEAFF	TGTGCCAGCAGTTACTCGACAGGGACCACTGAAGCTTTCTTT
.	TRBV6-1	TRBJ1-6	.	CASSEARTDFNSPLHF	TGTGCCAGCAGTGAAGCCCGGACGGACTTTAATTCACCCCTCCACTTT
.	TRBV7-2	TRBJ2-3	.	CASSSTGRGTDTQYF	TGTGCCAGCAGCTCCACAGGAAGAGGCACAGATACGCAGTATTTT
.	TRBV6-5	TRBJ2-1	.	CASSRQVPSPDGQFF	TGTGCCAGCAGCCGACAGGTTCCCAGTCCGGATGGGCAGTTCTTC
.	TRBV11-1	TRBJ2-3	.	CASSFSPGEDTQYF	TGTGCCAGCAGCTTCTCCCCCGGGGAAGATACGCAGTATTTT
.	TRBV7-9	TRBJ1-2	.	CASSLNAPRGYTF	TGTGCCAGCAGCTTAAACGCCCCACGGGGCTACACCTTC
.	TRBV6-1	TRBJ2-5	.	CASKGQGRGQETQYF	TGTGCCAGCAAGGGCCAGGGGAGGGGTCAAGAGACCCAGTACTTC
.	TRBV1	TRBJ2-2	.	CTSSQDQRAAGELFF	TGCACCAGCAGCCAAGATCAGAGAGCGGCGGGGGAGCTGTTTTTT
.	TRBV7-2	TRBJ2-7	.	CASSSLNHFYEQYF	TGTGCCAGCAGCTCACTCAATCACTTCTACGAGCAGTACTTC
TRBD1	TRBV6-5	TRBJ1-2	.	CASSGTGNGYGYTF	TGTGCCAGCAGTGGGACAGGCAACGGCTATGGCTACACCTTC
.	TRBV6-1	TRBJ2-7	.	CASSEATGRPLLPYEQYF	TGTGCCAGCAGTGAAGCAACGGGCAGGCCCTTGCTTCCCTACGAGCAGTACTTC
TRBD2	TRBV11-3	TRBJ2-1	.	CASSPGTSSYNEQFF	TGTGCCAGCAGCCCCGGGACTAGCTCCTACAATGAGCAGTTCTTC
.	TRBV29-1	TRBJ2-3	.	CSVEDSGFSTDTQYF	TGCAGCGTTGAAGATTCTGGATTTAGCACAGATACGCAGTATTTT
.	TRBV10-3	TRBJ2-7	.	CAISAATYEQYF	TGTGCCATCAGTGCGGCGACCTACGAGCAGTACTTC
.	TRBV7-8	TRBJ1-2	.	CASSLASQYGYTF	TGTGCCAGCAGCTTAGCCTCGCAATATGGCTACACCTTC
TRBD2	TRBV25-1	TRBJ2-1	.	CASTVAGPSYNEQFF	TGTGCCAGCACCGTAGCGGGCCCTTCGTACAATGAGCAGTTCTTC
.	TRBV5-1	TRBJ2-5	.	CASSLGQGKETQYF	TGCGCCAGCAGCTTGGGGCAGGGGAAAGAGACCCAGTACTTC
TRBD1	TRBV4-1	TRBJ2-3	.	CASWDRITDTQYF	TGCGCCAGCTGGGACAGGATCACAGATACGCAGTATTTT
TRBD1	TRBV7-2	TRBJ2-7	.	CASSPDGTGRVYEQYF	TGTGCCAGCAGCCCCGATGGGACAGGGAGGGTCTACGAGCAGTACTTC
.	TRBV30	TRBJ2-4	once	CAWSTLSNIQYF	TGTGCCTGGAGTACCCTGTCGAACATTCAGTACTTC
.	TRBV6-5	TRBJ1-2	.	CASSYAPVDYGYTF	TGTGCCAGCAGTTACGCGCCCGTCGACTATGGCTACACCTTC
.	TRBV6-5	TRBJ2-7	.	CASSYSKASDTYEQYF	TGTGCCAGCAGTTACTCGAAGGCTAGCGATACCTACGAGCAGTACTTC
.	TRBV19	TRBJ1-2	.	CASSTPGLNYGYTF	TGTGCCAGTAGTACCCCGGGCTTAAACTATGGCTACACCTTC